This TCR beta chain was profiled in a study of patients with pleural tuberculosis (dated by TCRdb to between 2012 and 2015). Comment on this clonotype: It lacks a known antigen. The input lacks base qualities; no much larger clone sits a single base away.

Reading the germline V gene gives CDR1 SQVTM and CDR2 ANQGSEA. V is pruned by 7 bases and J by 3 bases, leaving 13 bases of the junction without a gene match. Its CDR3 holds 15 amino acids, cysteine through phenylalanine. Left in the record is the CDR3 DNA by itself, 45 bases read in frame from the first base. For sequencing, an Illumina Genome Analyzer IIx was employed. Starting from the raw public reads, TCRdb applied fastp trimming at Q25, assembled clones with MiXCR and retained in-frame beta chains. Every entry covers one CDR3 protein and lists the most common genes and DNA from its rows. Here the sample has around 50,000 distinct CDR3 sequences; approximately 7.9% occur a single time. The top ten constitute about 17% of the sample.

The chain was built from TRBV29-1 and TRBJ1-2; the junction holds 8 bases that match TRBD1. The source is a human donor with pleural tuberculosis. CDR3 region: CSAEDREVPDYGYTF. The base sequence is TGCAGCGCAGAGGACAGGGAGGTCCCGGACTATGGCTACACCTTC.